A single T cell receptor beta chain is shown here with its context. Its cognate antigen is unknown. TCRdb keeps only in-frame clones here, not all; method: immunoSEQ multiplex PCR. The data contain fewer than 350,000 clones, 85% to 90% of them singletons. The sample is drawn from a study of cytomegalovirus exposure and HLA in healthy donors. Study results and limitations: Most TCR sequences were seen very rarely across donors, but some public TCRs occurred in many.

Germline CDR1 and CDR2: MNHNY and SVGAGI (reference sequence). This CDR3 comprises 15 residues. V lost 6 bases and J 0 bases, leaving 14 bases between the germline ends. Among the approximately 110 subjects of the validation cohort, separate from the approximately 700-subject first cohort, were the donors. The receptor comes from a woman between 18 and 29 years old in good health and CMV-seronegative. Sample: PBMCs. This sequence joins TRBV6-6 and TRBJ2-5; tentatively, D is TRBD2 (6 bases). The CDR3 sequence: CASSHPREYQETQYF. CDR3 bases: TGTGCCAGCAGCCACCCCCGGGAGTACCAAGAGACCCAGTACTTC.